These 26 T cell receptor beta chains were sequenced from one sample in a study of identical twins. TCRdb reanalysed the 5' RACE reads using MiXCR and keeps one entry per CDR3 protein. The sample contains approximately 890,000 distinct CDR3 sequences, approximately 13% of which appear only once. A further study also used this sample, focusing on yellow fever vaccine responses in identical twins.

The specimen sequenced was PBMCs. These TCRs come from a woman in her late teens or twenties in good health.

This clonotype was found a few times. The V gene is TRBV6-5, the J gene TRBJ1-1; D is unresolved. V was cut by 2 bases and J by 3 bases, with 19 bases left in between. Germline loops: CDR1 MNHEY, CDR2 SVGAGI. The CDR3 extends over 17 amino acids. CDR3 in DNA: TGTGCCAGCAGTTACCGGGTACAGAGCGGCTTAGACACTGAAGCTTTCTTT. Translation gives CASSYRVQSGLDTEAFF.

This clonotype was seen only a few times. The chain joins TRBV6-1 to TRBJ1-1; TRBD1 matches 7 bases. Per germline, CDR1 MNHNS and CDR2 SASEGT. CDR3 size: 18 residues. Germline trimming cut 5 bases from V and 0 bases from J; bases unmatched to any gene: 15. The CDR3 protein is CASSTDRDPRQMNTEAFF. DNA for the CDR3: TGTGCCAGCAGTACAGACAGGGATCCACGACAAATGAACACTGAAGCTTTCTTT.

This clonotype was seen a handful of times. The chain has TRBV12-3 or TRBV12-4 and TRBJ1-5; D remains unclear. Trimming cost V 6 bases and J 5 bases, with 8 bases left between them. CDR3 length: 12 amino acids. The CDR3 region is CASSRRYQPQHF. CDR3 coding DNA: TGTGCCAGCAGCCGGAGATATCAGCCCCAGCATTTT.

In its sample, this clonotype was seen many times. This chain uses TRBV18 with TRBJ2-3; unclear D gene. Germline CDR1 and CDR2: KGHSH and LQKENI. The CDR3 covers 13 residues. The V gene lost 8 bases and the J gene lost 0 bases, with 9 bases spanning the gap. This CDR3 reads CASSPTSTDTQYF. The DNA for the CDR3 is TGTGCCAGCAGTCCCACTAGCACAGATACGCAGTATTTT.

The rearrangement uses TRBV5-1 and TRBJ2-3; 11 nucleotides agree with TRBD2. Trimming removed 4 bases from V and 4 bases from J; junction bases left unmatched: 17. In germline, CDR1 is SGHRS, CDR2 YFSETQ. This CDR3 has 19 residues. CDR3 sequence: CASSPRQGQTSGSPDTQYF. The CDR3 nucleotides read TGCGCCAGCAGCCCAAGACAGGGACAAACTAGCGGGAGCCCAGATACGCAGTATTTT.

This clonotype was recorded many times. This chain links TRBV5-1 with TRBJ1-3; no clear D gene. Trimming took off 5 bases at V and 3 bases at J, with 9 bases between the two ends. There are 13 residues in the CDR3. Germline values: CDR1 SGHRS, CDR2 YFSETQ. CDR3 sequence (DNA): TGCGCCAGCAGTGTTTCGGGTGGAAACACCATATATTTT. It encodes CASSVSGGNTIYF.

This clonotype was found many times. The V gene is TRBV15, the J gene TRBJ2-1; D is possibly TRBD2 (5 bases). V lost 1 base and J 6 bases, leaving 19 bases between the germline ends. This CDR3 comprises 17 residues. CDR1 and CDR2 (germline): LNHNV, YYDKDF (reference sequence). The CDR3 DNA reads TGTGCCACCAGCAGAGGCCCGGGAACCCCGGGTCTCAATGAGCAGTTCTTC. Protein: CATSRGPGTPGLNEQFF.

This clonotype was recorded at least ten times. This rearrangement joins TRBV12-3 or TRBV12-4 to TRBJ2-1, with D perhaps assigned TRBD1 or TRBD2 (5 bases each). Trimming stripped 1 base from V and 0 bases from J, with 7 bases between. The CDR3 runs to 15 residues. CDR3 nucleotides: TGTGCCAGCAGTTTAGAGAGGGGCTCCTACAATGAGCAGTTCTTC. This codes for CASSLERGSYNEQFF.

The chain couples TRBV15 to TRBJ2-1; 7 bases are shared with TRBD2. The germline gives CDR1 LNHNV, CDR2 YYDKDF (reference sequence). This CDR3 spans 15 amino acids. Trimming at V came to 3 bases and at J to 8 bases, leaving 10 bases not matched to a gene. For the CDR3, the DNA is TGTGCCACCAGCAGGAATCGGGGAGGGGCGGATGAGCAGTTCTTC. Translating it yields CATSRNRGGADEQFF.

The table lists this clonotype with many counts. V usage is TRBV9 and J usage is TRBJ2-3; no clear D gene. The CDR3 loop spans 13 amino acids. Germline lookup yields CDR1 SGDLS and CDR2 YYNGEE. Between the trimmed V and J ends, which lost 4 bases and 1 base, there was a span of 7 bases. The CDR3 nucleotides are TGTGCCAGCAGCCCCCCCCGCACAGATACGCAGTATTTT. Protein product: CASSPPRTDTQYF.

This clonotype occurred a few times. The CDR3: CASSLDAQLGTDTQYF. CDR3 sequence (DNA): TGTGCCAGCAGCTTAGATGCCCAGCTGGGCACAGATACGCAGTATTTT. J is TRBJ2-3 and V is TRBV11-2; D is undetermined. From germline, CDR1 is SGHAT and CDR2 FQNNGV. The V gene lost 0 bases and the J gene lost 1 base, with 11 bases spanning the gap. The CDR3 is made up of 16 amino acids.

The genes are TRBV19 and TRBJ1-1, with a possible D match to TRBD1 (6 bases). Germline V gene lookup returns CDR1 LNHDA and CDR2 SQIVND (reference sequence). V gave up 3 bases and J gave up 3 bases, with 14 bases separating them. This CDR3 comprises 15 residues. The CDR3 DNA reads TGTGCCAGTAGTATGGGGGGCCAGGTAGACACTGAAGCTTTCTTT. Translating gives CASSMGGQVDTEAFF.

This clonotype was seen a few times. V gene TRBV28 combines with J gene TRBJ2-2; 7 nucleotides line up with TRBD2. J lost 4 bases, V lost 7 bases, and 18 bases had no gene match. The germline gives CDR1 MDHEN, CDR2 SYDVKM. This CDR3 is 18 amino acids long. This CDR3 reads CASTMWRELAEFTGELFF. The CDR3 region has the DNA TGTGCCAGCACCATGTGGCGGGAGCTAGCCGAGTTCACCGGGGAGCTGTTTTTT.

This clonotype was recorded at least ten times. The CDR3 DNA sequence: TGTGCCACCAGTGGATATACGGGAGGGCCTTCGTATGAGCAGTTCTTC. Encoded protein: CATSGYTGGPSYEQFF. The chain links TRBV24-1 to TRBJ2-1; 8 nucleotides match TRBD2. CDR3 size: 16 residues. V shed 5 bases, J shed 8 bases, and the junction held 13 bases outside the gene matches. In germline, CDR1 is KGHDR, CDR2 SFDVKD.

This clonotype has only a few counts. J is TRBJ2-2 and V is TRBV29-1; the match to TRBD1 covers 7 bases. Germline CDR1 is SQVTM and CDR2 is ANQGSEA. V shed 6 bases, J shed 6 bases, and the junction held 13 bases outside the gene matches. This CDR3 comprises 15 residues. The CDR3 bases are TGCAGCGTGGAAACAGGGGCTAGTAGGTCCGGGGAGCTGTTTTTT. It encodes CSVETGASRSGELFF.

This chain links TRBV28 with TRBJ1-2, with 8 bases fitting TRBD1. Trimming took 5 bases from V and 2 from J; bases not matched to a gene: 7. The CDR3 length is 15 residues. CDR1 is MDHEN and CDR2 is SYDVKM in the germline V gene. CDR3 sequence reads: CASSTRQGSNYGYTF. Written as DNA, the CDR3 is TGTGCCAGCAGTACGAGACAGGGGTCGAACTATGGCTACACCTTC.

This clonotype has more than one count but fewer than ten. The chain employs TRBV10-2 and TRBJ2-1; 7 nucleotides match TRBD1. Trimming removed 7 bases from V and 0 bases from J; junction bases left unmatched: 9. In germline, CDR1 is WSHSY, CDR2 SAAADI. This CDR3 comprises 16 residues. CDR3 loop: CASNKDRSDSYNEQFF. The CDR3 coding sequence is TGCGCCAGCAATAAGGACAGGTCGGACTCCTACAATGAGCAGTTCTTC.

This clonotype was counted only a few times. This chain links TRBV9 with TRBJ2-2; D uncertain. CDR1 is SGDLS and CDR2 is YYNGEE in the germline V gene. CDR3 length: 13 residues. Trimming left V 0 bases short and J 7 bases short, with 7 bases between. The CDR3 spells CASSVADVGELFF. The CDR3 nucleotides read TGTGCCAGCAGCGTAGCCGACGTCGGGGAGCTGTTTTTT.

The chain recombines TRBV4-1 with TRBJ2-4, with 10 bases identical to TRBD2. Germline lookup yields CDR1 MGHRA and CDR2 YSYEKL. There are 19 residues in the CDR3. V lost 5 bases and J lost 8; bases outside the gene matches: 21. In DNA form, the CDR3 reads TGCGCCAGCAGCAACACCCCTCCGGGACTAGCGCGTGGTTATGACATTCAGTACTTC. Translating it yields CASSNTPPGLARGYDIQYF.

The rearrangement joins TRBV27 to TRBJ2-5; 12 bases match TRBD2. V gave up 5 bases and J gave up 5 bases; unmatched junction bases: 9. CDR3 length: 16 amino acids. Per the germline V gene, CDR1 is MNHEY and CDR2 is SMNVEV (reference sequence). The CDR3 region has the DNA TGTGCCAGCAGTCCCAGACTAGCGGGGGTTTCGGAGACCCAGTACTTC. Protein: CASSPRLAGVSETQYF.

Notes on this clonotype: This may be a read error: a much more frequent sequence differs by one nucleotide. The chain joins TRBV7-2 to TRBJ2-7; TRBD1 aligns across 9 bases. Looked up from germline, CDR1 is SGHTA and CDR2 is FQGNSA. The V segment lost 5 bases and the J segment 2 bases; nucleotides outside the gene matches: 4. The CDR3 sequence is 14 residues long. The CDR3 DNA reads TGTGCCAGCAGCACCGGGACAGGGACCTACGAGCAGTACGTC. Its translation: CASSTGTGTYEQYV.

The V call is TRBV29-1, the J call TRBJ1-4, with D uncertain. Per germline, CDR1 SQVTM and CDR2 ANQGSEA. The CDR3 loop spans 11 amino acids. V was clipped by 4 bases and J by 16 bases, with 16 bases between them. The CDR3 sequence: CSVAQDMIEFF. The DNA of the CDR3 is TGCAGCGTTGCTCAGGATATGATCGAGTTTTTT.

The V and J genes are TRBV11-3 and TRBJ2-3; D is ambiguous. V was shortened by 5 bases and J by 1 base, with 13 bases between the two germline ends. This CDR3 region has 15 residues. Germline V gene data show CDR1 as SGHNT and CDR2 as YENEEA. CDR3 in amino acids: CASSQEGTGTDTQYF. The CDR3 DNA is TGTGCCAGCAGCCAAGAAGGAACAGGCACAGATACGCAGTATTTT.

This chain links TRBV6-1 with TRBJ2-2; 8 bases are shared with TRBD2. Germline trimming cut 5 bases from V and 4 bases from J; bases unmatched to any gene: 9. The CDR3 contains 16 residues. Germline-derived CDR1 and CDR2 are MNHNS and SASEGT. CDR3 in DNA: TGTGCCAGCAGTCCGGCTGGCGGGAGGTTCACCGGGGAGCTGTTTTTT. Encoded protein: CASSPAGGRFTGELFF.

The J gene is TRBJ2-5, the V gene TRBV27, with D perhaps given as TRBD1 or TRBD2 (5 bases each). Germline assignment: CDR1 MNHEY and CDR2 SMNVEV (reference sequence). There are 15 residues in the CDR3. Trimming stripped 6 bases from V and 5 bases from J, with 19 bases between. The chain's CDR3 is CASRPIPGTRETQYF. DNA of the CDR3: TGTGCCAGCAGGCCAATCCCAGGGACGCGGGAGACCCAGTACTTC.

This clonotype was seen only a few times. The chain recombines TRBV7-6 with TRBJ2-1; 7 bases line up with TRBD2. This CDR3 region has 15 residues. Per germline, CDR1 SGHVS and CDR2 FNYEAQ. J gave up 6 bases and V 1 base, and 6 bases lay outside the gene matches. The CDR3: CASSLEAGDGNEQFF. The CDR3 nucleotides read TGTGCCAGCAGCTTAGAGGCGGGAGACGGCAATGAGCAGTTCTTC.